Presented here are 23 T cell receptor beta chains from one specimen sequenced in a study of blood T cell repertoires in COVID-19. Sequencing was performed with immunoSEQ multiplex PCR; in TCRdb, only in-frame clones are kept and a portion is missing. The profile covers 120,000 or so clones, with under 95% appearing a single time and around 3.8% taken by the ten largest. The sample consisted of peripheral blood. Receptors were obtained from a man between 50 and 59 years old with active COVID-19.

The chain employs TRBV11-2 and TRBJ2-1; tentative D call: TRBD2 (6 bases). The V gene lost 3 bases and the J gene lost 9 bases, with 15 bases spanning the gap. Germline V gene lookup returns CDR1 SGHAT and CDR2 FQNNGV. The CDR3 covers 14 residues. The CDR3 DNA reads TGTGCCAGCAGCTTGGGGGGACCTCTCAGTGAGCAGTTCTTC. Its protein product is CASSLGGPLSEQFF.

The J gene is TRBJ2-2, the V gene TRBV6-1; D unresolved. Trimming left V 1 base short and J 6 bases short, with 15 bases between. From germline, CDR1 is MNHNS and CDR2 SASEGT. CDR3 length equals 16 residues. CDR3 coding DNA: TGTGCCAGCAGTGAAGTTAGATCTCAAAACCCCGGGGAGCTGTTTTTT. Protein: CASSEVRSQNPGELFF.

The rearrangement links TRBV30 to TRBJ1-4; D call uncertain. V lost 0 bases and J 15 bases, leaving 17 bases between the germline ends. The CDR3 sequence is 13 residues long. Per germline, CDR1 GTSNPN and CDR2 SVGIG (reference sequence). The CDR3 DNA reads TGTGCCTGGAGTGTACTAGGTCCCGAGTCCGTGTTTTTT. This sequence encodes CAWSVLGPESVFF.

The chain employs TRBV4-2 and TRBJ2-7, with 9 bases lining up with TRBD1. This CDR3 is 16 amino acids long. Losses at the gene ends were 0 bases for V and 5 bases for J; bases not matched to a gene: 8. The V gene's germline CDR1 is LGHNA and CDR2 YNFKEQ. The CDR3 protein is CASSQDRHRGPDEQYF. The CDR3 bases are TGTGCCAGCAGCCAAGATCGTCACAGGGGGCCGGACGAGCAGTACTTC.

The genes are TRBV19 and TRBJ1-5, with 11 positions matching TRBD1. This CDR3 is 15 amino acids long. Germline V lookup: CDR1 LNHDA, CDR2 SQIVND (reference sequence). V shed 10 bases, J shed 6 bases, and the junction held 11 bases outside the gene matches. The CDR3 sequence is CATTRTGGIGQPQHF. The CDR3 bases are TGTGCCACCACTAGGACAGGGGGCATAGGTCAGCCCCAGCATTTT.

Of note for this clone: Other DNA sequences in the sample encode the same CDR3. The gene calls are TRBV5-1 and TRBJ2-1; 8 bases are shared with TRBD2. Germline V lookup: CDR1 SGHRS, CDR2 YFSETQ. The length of the CDR3 is 14 residues. Trimming took 4 bases from V and 3 from J; bases not matched to a gene: 3. The CDR3 coding sequence is TGCGCCAGCAGCCTACTAGCGGACTACAATGAGCAGTTCTTC. Encoded protein: CASSLLADYNEQFF.

V is TRBV18 and J is TRBJ2-2, with 9 nucleotides matching TRBD1. The V and J ends lost 3 bases and 1 base, in that order; junction bases with no gene match: 3. Germline-derived CDR1 and CDR2 are KGHSH and LQKENI. CDR3 length equals 16 residues. The CDR3 loop is CASSPGTGLNTGELFF. The CDR3 region has the DNA TGTGCCAGCTCACCCGGGACAGGGCTGAACACCGGGGAGCTGTTTTTT.

The chain uses TRBV5-4 and TRBJ1-3; 7 positions agree with TRBD1. V dropped 0 bases and J dropped 4; count of bases not matched to a gene: 7. CDR1 and CDR2 (germline): SGHNT, YYREEE (reference sequence). The length of the CDR3 is 16 residues. In nucleotides, the CDR3 is TGTGCCAGCAGCTTGGGAACAGGGGTCTCCGGAAACACCATATATTTT. Amino acids: CASSLGTGVSGNTIYF.

The chain links TRBV3-1 (or the pseudogene TRBV3-2) to TRBJ1-3, with 9 bases lining up with TRBD1. The CDR3 is 20 residues long. Germline V gives CDR1 LGHDT, CDR2 YNNKEL (reference sequence). Trimming took 4 bases from V and 3 from J; bases not matched to a gene: 19. The CDR3 here is CASSLLIMAGQGVGGNTIYF. Here the CDR3 DNA reads TGTGCCAGCAGCCTTCTCATTATGGCGGGACAGGGAGTTGGTGGAAACACCATATATTTT.

The CDR3 nucleotides read TGTGCCAGCAGTTCAAGGACAGGGGAGAGGGGCTACACCTTC. It encodes CASSSRTGERGYTF. The genes are TRBV27 and TRBJ1-2, with TRBD1 identical over 9 bases. The V segment lost 4 bases and the J segment 8 bases; nucleotides outside the gene matches: 8. The CDR3 extends over 14 amino acids. Germline V gene sequence: CDR1 MNHEY, CDR2 SMNVEV (reference sequence).

The chain recombines TRBV7-2 with TRBJ1-2, with TRBD1 identical over 7 bases. The CDR3 length is 13 residues. Germline CDR1 is SGHTA and CDR2 is FQGNSA. J was trimmed by 5 bases and V by 1 base; bases with no gene match: 1. CDR3 bases: TGTGCCAGCAGCTTAGTACAGGGGTATGGCTACACCTTC. As protein: CASSLVQGYGYTF. The full variable domain, with the rest looked up from reference TRBV7-2 and TRBJ1-2, is GAGVSQSPSNKVTEKGKDVELRCDPISGHTALYWYRQSLGQGLEFLIYFQGNSAPDKSGLPSDRFSAERTGGSVSTLTIQRTQQEDSAVYLCASSLVQGYGYTFGSGTRLTVV.

The CDR3 coding sequence is TGTGCCAGCTCGGGACAGGGTGGCGAAAAACTGTTTTTT. Residues: CASSGQGGEKLFF. The chain has TRBV27 and TRBJ1-4; 9 bases line up with TRBD1. The germline V gene has CDR1 MNHEY and CDR2 SMNVEV (reference sequence). J gave up 8 bases and V 8 bases, and 6 bases lay outside the gene matches. The CDR3 extends over 13 amino acids.

This clone occurred a few times. The chain uses TRBV2 and TRBJ1-4, with TRBD1 matching 8 bases. J was trimmed by 12 bases and V by 6 bases; bases with no gene match: 15. The CDR3 has 15 amino acids. Germline CDR1 reads SNHLY; CDR2 reads FYNNEI. The CDR3 protein is CASSGMAQGAGELFF. Written as DNA, the CDR3 is TGTGCCAGCAGCGGGATGGCGCAGGGGGCCGGAGAACTGTTTTTT.

The rearrangement links TRBV18 to TRBJ1-1; D not resolved. CDR3 size: 13 residues. The V gene lost 2 bases and the J gene lost 2 bases, with 6 bases spanning the gap. Germline-derived CDR1 and CDR2 are KGHSH and LQKENI. The CDR3 is CASSPTFNTEAFF. Written as DNA, the CDR3 is TGTGCCAGCTCACCAACATTTAACACTGAAGCTTTCTTT. Complete variable domain (other parts from reference TRBV18 and TRBJ1-1): NAGVMQNPRHLVRRRGQEARLRCSPMKGHSHVYWYRQLPEEGLKFMVYLQKENIIDESGMPKERFSAEFPKEGPSILRIQQVVRGDSAAYFCASSPTFNTEAFFGQGTRLTVV.

Note on this clone: Other DNA variants within this sample encode the same CDR3. V gene TRBV6-2 or TRBV6-3 combines with J gene TRBJ2-3; 9 bases fit TRBD2. The CDR3 extends over 15 amino acids. From germline, CDR1 is MNHEY and CDR2 SVGEGT. V gave up 3 bases and J gave up 6 bases; unmatched junction bases: 7. The CDR3 here is CASSYSGLAGDTQYF. The CDR3 DNA sequence: TGTGCCAGCAGTTATTCCGGGCTAGCGGGGGATACGCAGTATTTT.

The V and J genes are TRBV6-1 and TRBJ1-2, with D hard to call. The germline V gene encodes CDR1 MNHNS and CDR2 SASEGT. The CDR3 totals 15 residues. V lost 2 bases and J 2 bases, leaving 12 bases between the germline ends. The CDR3 loop reads CASSELGLLNYGYTF. The CDR3 DNA sequence: TGTGCCAGCAGTGAACTTGGACTCTTAAACTATGGCTACACCTTC.

This chain links TRBV3-1 (or the pseudogene TRBV3-2) with TRBJ2-5, with D possibly TRBD2 on 6 matching bases. Germline V lookup: CDR1 LGHDT, CDR2 YNNKEL (reference sequence). This CDR3 has 17 residues. V lost 0 bases and J lost 1, with 15 bases in between. The CDR3 nucleotides read TGTGCCAGCAGCCAAGACGGGCTAGCGCTAACCCAAGAGACCCAGTACTTC. Its translation: CASSQDGLALTQETQYF.

This clone was seen only once. The V and J genes are TRBV19 and TRBJ1-2; tentative D call: TRBD1 (5 bases). Germline V gives CDR1 LNHDA, CDR2 SQIVND (reference sequence). The CDR3 length is 12 residues. Trimming cost V 4 bases and J 5 bases, with 8 bases left between them. The CDR3 DNA follows: TGTGCCAGTAGTACCACAGGTTATGGCTACACCTTC. As protein: CASSTTGYGYTF.

The chain recombines TRBV3-1 (or the pseudogene TRBV3-2) with TRBJ2-7; 8 positions agree with TRBD1. Trimming removed 4 bases from V and 2 bases from J; junction bases left unmatched: 4. The length of the CDR3 is 14 residues. Germline CDR1 and CDR2: LGHDT and YNNKEL (reference sequence). CDR3 loop: CASSRQGAPYEQYF. Written as DNA, the CDR3 is TGTGCCAGCAGCCGCCAGGGGGCTCCCTACGAGCAGTACTTC.

This sequence joins TRBV25-1 and TRBJ2-1, with 8 positions matching TRBD2. The CDR3 loop spans 15 amino acids. In germline, CDR1 is MGHDK, CDR2 SYGVNS. V was clipped by 0 bases and J by 9 bases; unmatched bases: 7. DNA for the CDR3: TGTGCCAGCAGTGAATATAGAAGCGGGAGTACTGAGCAGTTCTTC. This gives the protein CASSEYRSGSTEQFF. Variable domain in full (rest from reference TRBV25-1 and TRBJ2-1): EADIYQTPRYLVIGTGKKITLECSQTMGHDKMYWYQQDPGMELHLIHYSYGVNSTEKGDLSSESTVSRIRTEHFPLTLESARPSHTSQYLCASSEYRSGSTEQFFGPGTRLTVL.

The chain recombines TRBV7-9 with TRBJ2-3, with a weak D call TRBD2 (6 bases). In germline, CDR1 is SEHNR, CDR2 FQNEAQ (reference sequence). The CDR3 contains 15 residues. V was cut by 5 bases and J by 0 bases, with 12 bases left in between. In nucleotides, the CDR3 is TGTGCCAGCAGCGCTAGCGCAACCAGCACAGATACGCAGTATTTT. This codes for CASSASATSTDTQYF.

The gene calls are TRBV5-1 and TRBJ2-2; maybe TRBD1 (6 bases). The CDR3 is 14 amino acids. Trimming shortened V by 6 bases and J by 2 bases, and 11 bases separated the two germline ends. CDR1 is SGHRS and CDR2 is YFSETQ in the germline V gene. CDR3 DNA: TGCGCCAGCACTCTACAGGGTAACACCGGGGAGCTGTTTTTT. It is translated as CASTLQGNTGELFF.

V and J are TRBV7-3 and TRBJ2-3, with D possibly TRBD2 on 7 matching bases. The germline gives CDR1 SGHTA, CDR2 FQGTGA. With 0 bases removed from V and 1 base from J, the gap between germline ends came to 11 bases. The CDR3 is 16 residues long. For the CDR3, the DNA is TGTGCCAGCAGCTTAACGTTAGGGGGGGGCACAGATACGCAGTATTTT. It specifies CASSLTLGGGTDTQYF.